Sequencing of this T cell receptor (beta chain) was carried out in a study of shared clonotypes between healthy human individuals. Whole-study results and caveats: The study found lower generation probabilities in non-shared clonotypes than in those shared by all four donors.

Libraries were prepared by immunoSEQ multiplex PCR; TCRdb keeps only in-frame clonotypes and omits some of them. The table lists under 2,500,000 clones, almost 96% of them singletons. Of note for this clone: Its antigen is currently unknown.

Sample: naive CD4+ T cells sorted from blood. Noted subset: CD45RA+ positively selected. This receptor was taken from a man aged 18 to 35 in good health.

CDR3 in amino acids: CASSPPPSDIQYF. The CDR3 DNA sequence: TGTGCCAGCTCACCACCCCCTTCGGACATTCAGTACTTC. J is TRBJ2-4 and V is TRBV18; D ambiguous. The V end was cut by 0 bases, the J end by 8 bases, with 8 bases between. The germline gives CDR1 KGHSH, CDR2 LQKENI. The CDR3 is 13 residues long.